Listed here are 16 T cell receptor beta chains from one sample, sequenced in a study of blood T cell repertoires in COVID-19. Measured with immunoSEQ multiplex PCR; TCRdb has only the in-frame clones, and not every one. The data hold under 250,000 clones, with approximately 91% observed a single time. Sequenced material: peripheral blood. Receptors were obtained from a woman aged 40 to 55 with acute or convalescent COVID-19.

The chain is built from TRBV5-1 and TRBJ1-5, with unresolved D. Germline CDR1 reads SGHRS; CDR2 reads YFSETQ. The CDR3 sequence is 15 residues long. V was trimmed by 4 bases and J by 0 bases, leaving 11 bases between them. CDR3 sequence reads: CASSLDGNSNQPQHF. CDR3 sequence (DNA): TGCGCCAGCAGCCTGGACGGTAATAGCAATCAGCCCCAGCATTTT.

This chain joins TRBV9 and TRBJ1-1; D is undetermined. The V end lost 4 bases, the J end lost 0 bases, and 7 bases lay between the germline ends. The germline V gene encodes CDR1 SGDLS and CDR2 YYNGEE. This CDR3 is built from 13 residues. The CDR3 protein is CASSPLMNTEAFF. The CDR3 DNA follows: TGTGCCAGCAGCCCCCTTATGAACACTGAAGCTTTCTTT.

V gene TRBV7-8 combines with J gene TRBJ1-1; 7 nucleotides align to TRBD1. J gave up 4 bases and V 3 bases, and 11 bases lay outside the gene matches. The CDR3 spans 16 residues. The germline CDR1 and CDR2 sequences are SGHVS and FQNEAQ. The CDR3 bases are TGTGCCAGCAGCTTCGGGACAGATGCCTACCTCACTGAAGCTTTCTTT. Its protein product is CASSFGTDAYLTEAFF.

The CDR3, as DNA: TGTGCCATCAGCAGGGGCGCGTGGGACACTGAAGCTTTCTTT. Amino acids: CAISRGAWDTEAFF. V usage is TRBV10-3 and J usage is TRBJ1-1; D possibly corresponds to TRBD1 (6 bases). Germline CDR1 and CDR2: ENHRY and SYGVKD. The germline V and J ends were trimmed by 6 bases and 3 bases, with 14 bases remaining between them. CDR3 length: 14 residues.

This clone showed up many times. J is TRBJ2-3 and V is TRBV5-1; D not certain. Germline V lookup: CDR1 SGHRS, CDR2 YFSETQ. V was trimmed by 3 bases and J by 3 bases, leaving 8 bases between them. The length of the CDR3 is 13 residues. DNA for the CDR3: TGCGCCAGCAGCTCCAGCGAGACAGATACGCAGTATTTT. It is translated as CASSSSETDTQYF.

The genes are TRBV18 and TRBJ1-2, with 9 bases matching TRBD1. Germline CDR1 is KGHSH and CDR2 is LQKENI. The junction had 6 bases not matched to a gene; V was cut back by 1 base and J by 6 bases. This CDR3 is built from 15 residues. Here the CDR3 DNA reads TGTGCCAGCTCACCACGGACAGGGGATTTGGATGGCTACACCTTC. This sequence encodes CASSPRTGDLDGYTF.

The gene calls are TRBV5-1 and TRBJ2-5; D is unresolved. CDR1 and CDR2 from the germline V gene are SGHRS and YFSETQ. This CDR3 region has 13 residues. V lost 2 bases, J lost 7 bases, and 12 bases lay in between. The CDR3 loop reads CASSFSESVTQYF. In nucleotides, the CDR3 is TGCGCCAGCAGCTTTTCCGAGTCTGTGACCCAGTACTTC. Based on the CDR3 plus reference TRBV5-1 and TRBJ2-5, the full variable domain is KAGVTQTPRYLIKTRGQQVTLSCSPISGHRSVSWYQQTPGQGLQFLFEYFSETQRNKGNFPGRFSGRQFSNSRSEMNVSTLELGDSALYLCASSFSESVTQYFGPGTRLLVL.

About this clone: Other DNA sequences within the sample encode an identical CDR3. This chain connects TRBV3-1 (or the pseudogene TRBV3-2) to TRBJ1-2, with unresolved D. The CDR3 length is 14 residues. CDR1 and CDR2 from the germline V gene are LGHDT and YNNKEL (reference sequence). Trimming removed 1 base at V and 4 bases at J, with 10 bases between. CDR3 amino acids: CASSQGQVFYGYTF. The CDR3 DNA reads as TGTGCCAGCAGCCAAGGCCAGGTTTTCTATGGCTACACCTTC.

J is TRBJ1-5 and V is TRBV4-1; D is ambiguous. V was clipped by 3 bases and J by 6 bases, with 15 bases between them. Germline loops: CDR1 MGHRA, CDR2 YSYEKL. This CDR3 region has 15 residues. CDR3 loop: CASSQADSISQPQHF. In nucleotides, the CDR3 is TGCGCCAGCAGCCAGGCTGACTCCATCAGTCAGCCCCAGCATTTT.

The V gene is TRBV20-1, the J gene TRBJ1-5; D gene ambiguous. The CDR3 has 14 amino acids. CDR1 is DFQATT, CDR2 SNEGSKA, per germline (reference sequence). The ends were cut back, 3 bases at V and 7 bases at J, with 16 bases in the middle. CDR3 nucleotides: TGCAGTGCTAGTGCCTGGGCGGGCCGACAGCCCCAGCATTTT. Translating gives CSASAWAGRQPQHF.

The V call is TRBV19, the J call TRBJ1-5; D is unclear. Germline V gene data show CDR1 as LNHDA and CDR2 as SQIVND (reference sequence). This CDR3 has 12 residues. V was trimmed by 8 bases and J by 6 bases, leaving 11 bases between them. CDR3 protein: CASHGGGQPQHF. As DNA, the CDR3 is TGTGCCAGTCATGGAGGAGGTCAGCCCCAGCATTTT.

The chain joins TRBV29-1 to TRBJ2-5; the D gene is possibly TRBD1 (5 bases). CDR1 and CDR2 from the germline V gene are SQVTM and ANQGSEA. Trimming shortened V by 1 base and J by 1 base, and 16 bases separated the two germline ends. The CDR3 is 16 residues long. The CDR3 reads CSVEVNRFSVQETQYF. The CDR3 DNA reads as TGCAGCGTTGAAGTAAACAGGTTTTCTGTCCAAGAGACCCAGTACTTC. The full variable domain, in which reference TRBV29-1 and TRBJ2-5 provide the parts outside the CDR3, is SAVISQKPSRDICQRGTSLTIQCQVDSQVTMMFWYRQQPGQSLTLIATANQGSEATYESGFVIDKFPISRPNLTFSTLTVSNMSPEDSSIYLCSVEVNRFSVQETQYFGPGTRLLVL.

V gene TRBV4-1 combines with J gene TRBJ1-6, with 9 bases lining up with TRBD1. J was trimmed by 6 bases and V by 2 bases; bases with no gene match: 2. The germline V gene has CDR1 MGHRA and CDR2 YSYEKL. The CDR3 consists of 15 residues. The CDR3, as DNA: TGCGCCAGCAGCCAACCGGGACAGGGTAATTCACCCCTCCACTTT. The encoded protein is CASSQPGQGNSPLHF.

The V call is TRBV5-1, the J call TRBJ1-2, with D possibly matching TRBD1 (6 bases). The CDR3 extends over 15 amino acids. CDR1 SGHRS and CDR2 YFSETQ come from the germline V gene. Deletions cut 4 bases from V and 5 bases from J, with 18 bases between. Here the CDR3 reads CASSPTRDISYGYTF. CDR3 bases: TGCGCCAGCAGCCCCACCCGGGACATCTCGTATGGCTACACCTTC.

The V and J genes are TRBV10-1 and TRBJ2-7, with a tentative D call TRBD1 (6 bases). The V and J ends lost 5 bases and 3 bases respectively, with 14 bases between them. The CDR3 contains 14 residues. Germline CDR1 is WNHNN and CDR2 is SYGVQD (reference sequence). The CDR3 bases are TGCGCCAGCAGTCACAGGGCGGTCTACTACGAGCAGTACGTC. Its translation: CASSHRAVYYEQYV.

The chain uses TRBV19 and TRBJ1-1; 7 positions agree with TRBD1. The CDR3 runs to 12 residues. CDR1 is LNHDA and CDR2 is SQIVND in the germline V gene (reference sequence). Trimming at V came to 7 bases and at J to 5 bases, leaving 4 bases not matched to a gene. The CDR3 loop is CASTATGTEAFF. In DNA form, the CDR3 reads TGTGCCAGTACGGCGACAGGGACTGAAGCTTTCTTT.